This T cell receptor (beta chain) was observed in a study of OX40 agonist ivuxolimab in advanced cancers. V lost 8 bases and J 3 bases, leaving 13 bases between the germline ends. The germline gives CDR1 MDHEN, CDR2 SYDVKM. CDR3 length: 13 amino acids. Profiling relied on immunoSEQ multiplex PCR, and the TCRdb table lists in-frame clones only, not all of them. This repertoire shows roughly 130,000 clones, 93% found once; its top ten account for less than 0.2%. The gene calls are TRBV28 and TRBJ1-1, with D possibly being TRBD1 (5 bases). This sequence was found in an adult with an advanced solid tumor such as melanoma, head and neck, liver or kidney cancer. The sequencing used CD4+ or CD8+ T cells sorted from blood, collected in a trial of the OX40 agonist ivuxolimab. CDR3 bases: TGTGCCAGCCGACCGCAAGGGGACACTGAAGCTTTCTTT. Amino acids: CASRPQGDTEAFF.